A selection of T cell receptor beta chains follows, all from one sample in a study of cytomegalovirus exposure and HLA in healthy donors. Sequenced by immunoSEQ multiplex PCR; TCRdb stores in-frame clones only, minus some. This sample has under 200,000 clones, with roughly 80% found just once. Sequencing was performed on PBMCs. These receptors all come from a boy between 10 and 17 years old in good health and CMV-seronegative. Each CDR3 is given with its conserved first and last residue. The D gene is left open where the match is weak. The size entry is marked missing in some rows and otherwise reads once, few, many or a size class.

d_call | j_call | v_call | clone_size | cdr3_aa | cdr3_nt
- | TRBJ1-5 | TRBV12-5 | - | CASGLVHMVRSNQPQHF | TGTGCTAGTGGTTTGGTACATATGGTCCGTAGCAATCAGCCCCAGCATTTT
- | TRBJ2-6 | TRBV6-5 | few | CASSYRRFSGANVLTF | TGTGCCAGCAGTTATAGGCGGTTCTCTGGGGCCAACGTCCTGACTTTC
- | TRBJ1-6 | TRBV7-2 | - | CASSLGSYNSPLHF | TGTGCCAGCAGCTTAGGCAGCTATAATTCACCCCTCCACTTT
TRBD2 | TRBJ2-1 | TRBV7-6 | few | CASSPTGRGGTYNEQFF | TGTGCCAGCAGCCCTACGGGGCGGGGGGGTACCTACAATGAGCAGTTCTTC
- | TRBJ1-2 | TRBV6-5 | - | CASSGTYYGYTF | TGTGCCAGCAGCGGGACATACTATGGCTACACCTTC
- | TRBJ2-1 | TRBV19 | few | CASSQRGMGYNEQFF | TGTGCCAGTAGTCAAAGGGGAATGGGGTACAATGAGCAGTTCTTC
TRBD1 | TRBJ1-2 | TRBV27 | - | CASSAGTGLNYGYTF | TGTGCCAGCAGTGCCGGGACAGGTCTTAACTATGGCTACACCTTC
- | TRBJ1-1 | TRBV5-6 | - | CASSFRGVGETEAFF | TGTGCCAGCAGCTTTAGGGGCGTAGGGGAAACTGAAGCTTTCTTT
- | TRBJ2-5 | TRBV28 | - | CASSLIVGETQYF | TGTGCCAGCAGTTTAATAGTTGGAGAGACCCAGTACTTC
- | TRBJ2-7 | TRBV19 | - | CASSIGQSYEQYF | TGTGCCAGTAGTATAGGACAGTCCTACGAGCAGTACTTC
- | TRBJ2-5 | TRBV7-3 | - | CASSPNGYQETQYF | TGTGCCAGCAGCCCAAACGGGTACCAAGAGACCCAGTACTTC
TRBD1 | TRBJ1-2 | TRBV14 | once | CASSYRPTGSNGYTF | TGTGCCAGCAGCTACCGACCGACAGGGTCCAATGGCTACACCTTC
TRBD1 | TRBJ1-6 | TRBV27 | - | CASSTGTGRNSPLHF | TGTGCCAGCAGTACGGGGACAGGGAGGAATTCACCCCTCCACTTT
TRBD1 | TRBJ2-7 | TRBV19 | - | CASSIRQGAYEQYF | TGTGCCAGTAGTATACGACAGGGGGCCTACGAGCAGTACTTC
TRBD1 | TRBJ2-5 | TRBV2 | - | CASSMTGYQETQYF | TGTGCCAGCAGTATGACAGGGTACCAAGAGACCCAGTACTTC
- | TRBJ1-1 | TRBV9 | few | CASSVGGQGTEAFF | TGTGCCAGCAGCGTAGGGGGACAAGGCACTGAAGCTTTCTTT
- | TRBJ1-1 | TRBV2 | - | CASSPGLLTEAFF | TGTGCCAGCAGCCCGGGACTCCTCACTGAAGCTTTCTTT
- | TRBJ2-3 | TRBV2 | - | CASRTSGWWDTQYF | TGTGCCAGCCGTACCTCAGGTTGGTGGGATACGCAGTATTTT
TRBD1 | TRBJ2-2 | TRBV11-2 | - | CASSFTGGSLNTGELFF | TGTGCCAGCAGCTTCACAGGGGGCTCGCTTAACACCGGGGAGCTGTTTTTT
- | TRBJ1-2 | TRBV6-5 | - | CASSYSGNQGLYGYTF | TGTGCCAGCAGTTACTCGGGAAACCAGGGCCTCTATGGCTACACCTTC
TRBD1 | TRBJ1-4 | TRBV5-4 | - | CASSPTGADEKLFF | TGTGCCAGCAGCCCGACAGGGGCGGATGAAAAACTGTTTTTT
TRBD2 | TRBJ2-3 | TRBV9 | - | CASSARGSGRAADTQYF | TGTGCCAGCAGCGCGAGGGGTAGCGGGAGGGCCGCAGATACGCAGTATTTT
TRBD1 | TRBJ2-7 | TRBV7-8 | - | CASTADRGYEQYF | TGTGCCAGCACCGCCGACAGGGGATACGAGCAGTACTTC
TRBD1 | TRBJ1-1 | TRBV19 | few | CASTVGGLAFF | TGTGCCAGTACCGTAGGGGGCCTAGCTTTCTTT
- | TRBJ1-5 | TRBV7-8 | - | CASSLVAGNQPQHF | TGTGCCAGCAGCTTAGTGGCAGGCAATCAGCCCCAGCATTTT